These T cell receptor beta chains were read from a single sample in a study of graft-versus-host responses after intestinal transplantation. Data came from immunoSEQ multiplex PCR; TCRdb stores just in-frame clones and leaves some out. The sample lists about 86,000 clones; 88% were seen once. Antigens of these TCRs are unknown. The sample consisted of unstimulated CD4+ T cells sorted from spleen or lymph node cells, taken before transplant. The receptors come from a human donor who was the organ donor for an intestinal transplant. Both conserved end residues are part of each CDR3. The D gene is left open where the match is weak. The size field is filled for only some rows; it gives once, few, many or a size class.

clone size: .; V gene: TRBV7-9; D gene: TRBD1; J gene: TRBJ1-1; CDR3 DNA: TGTGCCAGCAGCTTAGGGGACAGGGAACGGACTGAAGCTTTCTTT; CDR3 protein: CASSLGDRERTEAFF
clone size: .; V gene: TRBV9; D gene: .; J gene: TRBJ2-5; CDR3 DNA: TGTGCCAGCAGCGGGACGGGACAACAAGAGACCCAGTACTTC; CDR3 protein: CASSGTGQQETQYF
clone size: .; V gene: TRBV28; D gene: TRBD2; J gene: TRBJ2-3; CDR3 DNA: TGTGCCAGCAGCCAGACTAGCCAAACCGATACGCAGTATTTT; CDR3 protein: CASSQTSQTDTQYF
clone size: .; V gene: TRBV7-2; D gene: .; J gene: TRBJ1-2; CDR3 DNA: TGTGCCAGCAGCGAGCAACAGGGAGGCTACACCTTC; CDR3 protein: CASSEQQGGYTF
clone size: .; V gene: TRBV6-1; D gene: .; J gene: TRBJ2-5; CDR3 DNA: TGTGCCAGCAGGCCACCAGGACAGCCTCAAGAGACCCAGTACTTC; CDR3 protein: CASRPPGQPQETQYF
clone size: .; V gene: TRBV7-7; D gene: TRBD2; J gene: TRBJ2-1; CDR3 DNA: TGTGCTAGCAGCGGAGGACTAGCAGCCTACAATGAGCAGTTCTTC; CDR3 protein: CASSGGLAAYNEQFF
clone size: .; V gene: TRBV5-4; D gene: TRBD2; J gene: TRBJ2-3; CDR3 DNA: TGTGCCAGCAGCTCCGGGTTAGCGGGGAGCACAGATACGCAGTATTTT; CDR3 protein: CASSSGLAGSTDTQYF
clone size: once; V gene: TRBV5-4; D gene: TRBD1; J gene: TRBJ1-4; CDR3 DNA: TGTGCCAGCAGCTTGGACAGGGGAAAACTGTTTTTT; CDR3 protein: CASSLDRGKLFF
clone size: .; V gene: TRBV4-2; D gene: .; J gene: TRBJ2-7; CDR3 DNA: TGTGCCAGCAGCCGCCCCGGGGTTTCCTACGAGCAGTACTTC; CDR3 protein: CASSRPGVSYEQYF
clone size: .; V gene: TRBV28; D gene: TRBD1; J gene: TRBJ2-7; CDR3 DNA: TGTGCCAGCAGCGGGACAGTATACGAGCAGTACTTC; CDR3 protein: CASSGTVYEQYF
clone size: .; V gene: TRBV2; D gene: .; J gene: TRBJ2-3; CDR3 DNA: TGTGCCAGCAATCGATACAGGGGCACAGATACGCAGTATTTT; CDR3 protein: CASNRYRGTDTQYF
clone size: .; V gene: TRBV16; D gene: .; J gene: TRBJ1-2; CDR3 DNA: TGTGCCAGCAGCCAATCCCAATCACCTATACGTGAGGGCTATGGCTACACCTTC; CDR3 protein: CASSQSQSPIREGYGYTF
clone size: .; V gene: TRBV9; D gene: TRBD1; J gene: TRBJ2-6; CDR3 DNA: TGTGCCAGCAGTCGGAGGACAGGGAACAACGTCCTGACTTTC; CDR3 protein: CASSRRTGNNVLTF
clone size: .; V gene: TRBV7-8; D gene: TRBD1; J gene: TRBJ2-2; CDR3 DNA: TGTGCCAGCAGCTTAGACGGGACAGGGGTACTTGAGGCCGGGGAGCTGTTTTTT; CDR3 protein: CASSLDGTGVLEAGELFF
clone size: .; V gene: TRBV27; D gene: TRBD2; J gene: TRBJ2-7; CDR3 DNA: TGTGCCAGCAGTATACTGATACCGACTAGCGGGAATGCCTACGAGCAGTACTTC; CDR3 protein: CASSILIPTSGNAYEQYF
clone size: .; V gene: TRBV5-5; D gene: .; J gene: TRBJ1-1; CDR3 DNA: TGTGCCAGCAGCTTGGACTCAAGAGGGACTGAAGCTTTCTTT; CDR3 protein: CASSLDSRGTEAFF
clone size: .; V gene: TRBV5-4; D gene: .; J gene: TRBJ2-7; CDR3 DNA: TGTGCCAGCAGCTTGCCCGGACAGGCGGGGATCGAGCAGTACTTC; CDR3 protein: CASSLPGQAGIEQYF
clone size: .; V gene: TRBV4-1; D gene: TRBD2; J gene: TRBJ2-3; CDR3 DNA: TGCGCCAGCAGGCAGGATGGGGCTAGCGGTTCTCTTTCTAGCACAGATACGCAGTATTTT; CDR3 protein: CASRQDGASGSLSSTDTQYF
clone size: .; V gene: TRBV13; D gene: TRBD2; J gene: TRBJ2-5; CDR3 DNA: TGTGCCAGCAGCTTATCGGCAACTAGCGGCGGGGCACGGGAGACCCAGTACTTC; CDR3 protein: CASSLSATSGGARETQYF
clone size: once; V gene: TRBV29-1; D gene: TRBD1; J gene: TRBJ1-1; CDR3 DNA: TGCAGCGGACAGGGACTTACTGAAGCTTTCTTT; CDR3 protein: CSGQGLTEAFF
clone size: .; V gene: TRBV19; D gene: .; J gene: TRBJ1-4; CDR3 DNA: TGTGCCAGTAGTTTCACAGGGCCTAATGAAAAACTGTTTTTT; CDR3 protein: CASSFTGPNEKLFF
clone size: .; V gene: TRBV10-1; D gene: .; J gene: TRBJ2-1; CDR3 DNA: TGCGCCAGCAACAAGTGGGAGAGAGGAGGTGAGCAGTTCTTC; CDR3 protein: CASNKWERGGEQFF
clone size: .; V gene: TRBV5-4; D gene: .; J gene: TRBJ1-5; CDR3 DNA: TGTGCCAGCAGCACCGCGGGGAATGGTCAGCCCCAGCATTTT; CDR3 protein: CASSTAGNGQPQHF
clone size: .; V gene: TRBV6-1; D gene: .; J gene: TRBJ2-6; CDR3 DNA: TGTGCCAGCACCGATTGGGGGCCTGGGGCCAACGTCCTGACTTTC; CDR3 protein: CASTDWGPGANVLTF
clone size: once; V gene: TRBV29-1; D gene: .; J gene: TRBJ1-2; CDR3 DNA: TGCAGCGTTGGAGTAGCGGGGTACTATGGCTACACCTTC; CDR3 protein: CSVGVAGYYGYTF
clone size: .; V gene: TRBV6-6; D gene: .; J gene: TRBJ1-2; CDR3 DNA: TGTGCCAGCACCCAAGACAGAGTAAACTATGGCTACACCTTC; CDR3 protein: CASTQDRVNYGYTF
clone size: .; V gene: TRBV18; D gene: .; J gene: TRBJ2-3; CDR3 DNA: TGTGCCAGCTCATCCGCCCGGGGATACCAACAGACTAGCACAGATACGCAGTATTTT; CDR3 protein: CASSSARGYQQTSTDTQYF
clone size: .; V gene: TRBV6-1; D gene: TRBD1; J gene: TRBJ1-2; CDR3 DNA: TGTGCCAGCAGGGAGGGACAGGGCGGACCCTATGGCTACACCTTC; CDR3 protein: CASREGQGGPYGYTF
clone size: .; V gene: TRBV18; D gene: TRBD1; J gene: TRBJ2-7; CDR3 DNA: TGTGCCAGCTCACCATTAGGGACAGGGAGCGACGAGCAGTACTTC; CDR3 protein: CASSPLGTGSDEQYF
clone size: .; V gene: TRBV18; D gene: .; J gene: TRBJ2-2; CDR3 DNA: TGTGCCAGCTCACCCCCTACCGTCAACACCGGGGAGCTGTTTTTT; CDR3 protein: CASSPPTVNTGELFF
clone size: .; V gene: TRBV4-2; D gene: .; J gene: TRBJ1-4; CDR3 DNA: TGTGCCAGCAGCCAAGATTCGGACGGAGGGAAACTGTTTTTT; CDR3 protein: CASSQDSDGGKLFF
clone size: .; V gene: TRBV9; D gene: TRBD1; J gene: TRBJ1-4; CDR3 DNA: TGTGCCAGCAGCCCTGGGACAGCCCTAGAAAAACTGTTTTTT; CDR3 protein: CASSPGTALEKLFF
clone size: .; V gene: TRBV6-5; D gene: TRBD1; J gene: TRBJ2-1; CDR3 DNA: TGTGCCAGCAGTCTCAGGGGACAGGAGCAGTTCTTC; CDR3 protein: CASSLRGQEQFF
clone size: .; V gene: TRBV6-1; D gene: TRBD1; J gene: TRBJ2-7; CDR3 DNA: TGTGCCAGCAGTGAATCCGGGACAGGCTCCTACGAGCAGTACTTC; CDR3 protein: CASSESGTGSYEQYF
clone size: .; V gene: TRBV10-3; D gene: TRBD2; J gene: TRBJ2-3; CDR3 DNA: TGTGCCATTCCGGGACTAGCGGGGGGGATGAATACGCAGTATTTT; CDR3 protein: CAIPGLAGGMNTQYF
clone size: few; V gene: TRBV30; D gene: .; J gene: TRBJ1-4; CDR3 DNA: TGTGCCTGGAGTTGGGGGGGAGGATTAGAAAAACTGTTTTTT; CDR3 protein: CAWSWGGGLEKLFF
clone size: .; V gene: TRBV5-1; D gene: TRBD2; J gene: TRBJ2-3; CDR3 DNA: TGCGCCAGCAGCCCCGGACTAGAGGCAGATACGCAGTATTTT; CDR3 protein: CASSPGLEADTQYF
clone size: .; V gene: TRBV5-1; D gene: .; J gene: TRBJ2-1; CDR3 DNA: TGCGCCAGCGCTCGTACCGGGACAAATTCCTACAATGAGCAGTTCTTC; CDR3 protein: CASARTGTNSYNEQFF
clone size: .; V gene: TRBV6-1; D gene: .; J gene: TRBJ1-4; CDR3 DNA: TGTGCCAGCAGCCCCGGGTCGACGGGTGAAAAACTGTTTTTT; CDR3 protein: CASSPGSTGEKLFF
clone size: .; V gene: TRBV11-3; D gene: TRBD1; J gene: TRBJ1-1; CDR3 DNA: TGTGCCAGCAGCTTACTAAACAGGGGGGACACTGAAGCTTTCTTT; CDR3 protein: CASSLLNRGDTEAFF
clone size: once; V gene: TRBV7-2; D gene: TRBD2; J gene: TRBJ2-7; CDR3 DNA: TGTGCCAGCAGCCAGACTAGCGGGAGGGGCTACGAGCAGTACTTC; CDR3 protein: CASSQTSGRGYEQYF
clone size: .; V gene: TRBV6-5; D gene: TRBD1; J gene: TRBJ2-3; CDR3 DNA: TGTGCCAGCAGTTACGACAGGGGCAGGGCAGATACGCAGTATTTT; CDR3 protein: CASSYDRGRADTQYF
clone size: .; V gene: TRBV27; D gene: TRBD2; J gene: TRBJ2-1; CDR3 DNA: TGTGCCAGCAGTTCCCCTAGCGGGAGAGGTCGTAATGAGCAGTTCTTC; CDR3 protein: CASSSPSGRGRNEQFF
clone size: .; V gene: TRBV9; D gene: TRBD2; J gene: TRBJ2-3; CDR3 DNA: TGTGCCAGCAGCGTAGTAGGCGGGGGACCCACAGATACGCAGTATTTT; CDR3 protein: CASSVVGGGPTDTQYF
clone size: .; V gene: TRBV28; D gene: TRBD1; J gene: TRBJ2-1; CDR3 DNA: TGTGCCAGCGCAAGGACAGGGGGCTCCGATGAGCAGTTCTTC; CDR3 protein: CASARTGGSDEQFF
clone size: .; V gene: TRBV18; D gene: .; J gene: TRBJ2-4; CDR3 DNA: TGTGCCAGCTCACCAGGGGGGGCTGCCAAAAACATTCAGTACTTC; CDR3 protein: CASSPGGAAKNIQYF
clone size: .; V gene: TRBV2; D gene: TRBD2; J gene: TRBJ2-3; CDR3 DNA: TGTGCCAGCAGTACAGCGGGAAGGACAGATACGCAGTATTTT; CDR3 protein: CASSTAGRTDTQYF
clone size: .; V gene: TRBV2; D gene: .; J gene: TRBJ1-6; CDR3 DNA: TGTGCCAGCAGTGAGTGGCAGGCCTCCTTCCCATTT; CDR3 protein: CASSEWQASFPF
clone size: few; V gene: TRBV25-1; D gene: .; J gene: TRBJ2-3; CDR3 DNA: TGTGCCAGCAGTGATAATGGGCCCTGGACGCAGTATTTT; CDR3 protein: CASSDNGPWTQYF
clone size: .; V gene: TRBV2; D gene: .; J gene: TRBJ2-3; CDR3 DNA: TGTGCCACCTCACGTTCGCAGGTTACAGATACGCAGTATTTT; CDR3 protein: CATSRSQVTDTQYF
clone size: .; V gene: TRBV30; D gene: TRBD1; J gene: TRBJ1-6; CDR3 DNA: TGTGCCTGGAAGGGACAGACAGGGCCAACGTCACCCCTCCACTTT; CDR3 protein: CAWKGQTGPTSPLHF
clone size: .; V gene: TRBV5-5; D gene: .; J gene: TRBJ2-4; CDR3 DNA: TGTGCCAGCAGCTTAACTCAAGACGGGGACATTCAGTACTTC; CDR3 protein: CASSLTQDGDIQYF
clone size: .; V gene: TRBV10-2; D gene: TRBD2; J gene: TRBJ2-1; CDR3 DNA: TGCGCCAGCGAACCCGGGACTAGCGGGAAGGGTGAGCAGTTCTTC; CDR3 protein: CASEPGTSGKGEQFF
clone size: once; V gene: TRBV5-4; D gene: TRBD2; J gene: TRBJ2-1; CDR3 DNA: TGTGCCAGCAGCTTGGAGACTAGCGGGAGCTTTGAGCAGTTCTTC; CDR3 protein: CASSLETSGSFEQFF
clone size: .; V gene: TRBV15; D gene: .; J gene: TRBJ2-2; CDR3 DNA: TGTGCCACCAGGAGGCCTGTCGGAGGAGGGCATTTGAACACCGGGGAGCTGTTTTTT; CDR3 protein: CATRRPVGGGHLNTGELFF